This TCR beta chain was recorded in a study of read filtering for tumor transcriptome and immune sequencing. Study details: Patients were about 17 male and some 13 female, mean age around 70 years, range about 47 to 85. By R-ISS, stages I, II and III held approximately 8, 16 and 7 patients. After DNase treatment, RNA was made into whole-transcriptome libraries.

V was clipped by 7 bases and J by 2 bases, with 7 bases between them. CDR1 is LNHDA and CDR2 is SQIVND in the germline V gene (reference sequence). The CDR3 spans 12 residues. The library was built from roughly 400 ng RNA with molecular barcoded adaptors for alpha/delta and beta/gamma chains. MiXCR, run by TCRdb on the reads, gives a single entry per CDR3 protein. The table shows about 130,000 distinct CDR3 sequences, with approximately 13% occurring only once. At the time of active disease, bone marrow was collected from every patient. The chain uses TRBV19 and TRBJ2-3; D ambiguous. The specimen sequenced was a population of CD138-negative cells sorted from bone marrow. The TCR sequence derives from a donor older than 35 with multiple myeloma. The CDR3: CASNENTDTQYF. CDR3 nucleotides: TGTGCCAGTAACGAAAACACAGATACGCAGTATTTT.